This T cell receptor (beta chain) came from a study of cytomegalovirus exposure and HLA in healthy donors. Both 60 Vbeta primers and 13 Jbeta primers went into the PCR. Assay: immunoSEQ multiplex PCR; the TCRdb copy retains only in-frame clones and omits some. The data show about 87,000 clones, 7.6% seen once. Concerning this clone itself: Other nucleotide sequences in the sample specify the same CDR3.

This CDR3 contains 13 residues. Germline values: CDR1 SGHRS, CDR2 YFSETQ. V was cut by 2 bases and J by 6 bases, with 9 bases left in between. The clonotype originates from a man aged 45 to 65 in good health and CMV-seronegative. The chain links TRBV5-1 to TRBJ1-5; D is perhaps TRBD1 (6 bases). Sequenced material: PBMCs. This chain's CDR3 is CASSLTGLQPQHF. CDR3 nucleotides: TGCGCCAGCAGCTTAACAGGGCTTCAGCCCCAGCATTTT.